The 16 T cell receptor beta chains below all came from one sample that was sequenced in a study of blood T cell repertoires in COVID-19. Method: immunoSEQ multiplex PCR; TCRdb's copy keeps in-frame clones and lacks some. This table has fewer than 110,000 clones, 70% to 90% appearing once. The material sequenced was peripheral blood. The receptors derive from a human donor in a cohort sampled during active COVID-19.

The chain has TRBV9 and TRBJ2-3; D might be TRBD1 (5 bases). CDR3 length: 15 amino acids. V lost 0 bases to trimming and J lost 2 bases, with 10 bases between them. Germline loops: CDR1 SGDLS, CDR2 YYNGEE. CDR3 residues: CASSVGQGITDTQYF. Written as DNA, the CDR3 is TGTGCCAGCAGCGTAGGCCAGGGAATCACAGATACGCAGTATTTT.

With regard to this clone: Germline is not matched at one junction end, which may reflect a read error. The chain is built from TRBV7-7 and TRBJ2-7, with D maybe TRBD1 (6 bases). Germline V gives CDR1 SSHAT, CDR2 FNYEAQ (reference sequence). There are 13 residues in the CDR3. CDR3 bases: TGTGCTAGCAGCCCGCTGAGCAGGGGCGAGCAGTACTTC. Protein product: CASSPLSRGEQYF.

This chain joins TRBV5-4 and TRBJ2-1; 11 positions agree with TRBD2. The CDR3 runs to 16 residues. V trimming: 2 bases; J trimming: 7 bases; junction bases outside the gene matches: 8. Germline CDR1 and CDR2: SGHNT and YYREEE (reference sequence). The CDR3 sequence is CASSLPGLAVWNEQFF. The DNA for the CDR3 is TGTGCCAGCAGCTTACCGGGACTAGCGGTTTGGAATGAGCAGTTCTTC.

The gene calls are TRBV13 and TRBJ1-1; a possible D gene is TRBD1 (5 bases). Between the trimmed V and J ends, which lost 7 bases and 2 bases, there was a span of 14 bases. There are 14 residues in the CDR3. Germline assignment: CDR1 PRHDT and CDR2 FYEKMQ (reference sequence). The CDR3, as DNA: TGTGCCAGCACCCGAGGAGGGGTAAACACTGAAGCTTTCTTT. It translates to CASTRGGVNTEAFF. The variable domain in full, completed from reference TRBV13 and TRBJ1-1, reads AAGVIQSPRHLIKEKRETATLKCYPIPRHDTVYWYQQGPGQDPQFLISFYEKMQSDKGSIPDRFSAQQFSDYHSELNMSSLELGDSALYFCASTRGGVNTEAFFGQGTRLTVV.

The chain employs TRBV5-4 and TRBJ1-2; D might be TRBD1 (6 bases). The length of the CDR3 is 14 residues. Germline-derived CDR1 and CDR2 are SGHNT and YYREEE (reference sequence). With 9 bases removed from V and 7 bases from J, the gap between germline ends came to 22 bases. The CDR3 DNA sequence: TGTGCCATCCAAAAATGGCAGGGGTTAGGTGGCTACACCTTC. Amino acids: CAIQKWQGLGGYTF. Full variable domain (outside the CDR3, taken from reference TRBV5-4 and TRBJ1-2): ETGVTQSPTHLIKTRGQQVTLRCSSQSGHNTVSWYQQALGQGPQFIFQYYREEENGRGNFPPRFSGLQFPNYSSELNVNALELDDSALYLCAIQKWQGLGGYTFGSGTRLTVV.

The V and J genes are TRBV2 and TRBJ2-6, with D possibly matching TRBD1 (5 bases). Between the trimmed V and J ends, which lost 9 bases and 4 bases, there was a span of 13 bases. The CDR3 loop spans 14 amino acids. CDR1 SNHLY and CDR2 FYNNEI come from the germline V gene. CDR3 bases: TGTGCCAGGGGGCGCGGCGGAGGGGCCAACGTCCTGACTTTC. Translated, it gives CARGRGGGANVLTF.

The rearrangement uses TRBV4-2 and TRBJ2-3; TRBD2 might be the D (7 bases). In germline, CDR1 is LGHNA, CDR2 YNFKEQ. CDR3 length equals 15 residues. Trimming pared 5 bases from V and 5 bases from J, leaving 17 bases between. The DNA of the CDR3 is TGTGCCAGCAGCGCCGAGGGGGGGGCGGGAGATACGCAGTATTTT. Translated, it gives CASSAEGGAGDTQYF.

The count of this clone is one. This chain joins TRBV10-3 and TRBJ2-3, with 10 bases aligning to TRBD2. V lost 8 bases, J lost 5 bases, and 7 bases stayed unmatched. Germline V gene lookup returns CDR1 ENHRY and CDR2 SYGVKD. This CDR3 has 14 amino acids. The CDR3 here is CAIGAAGGIDTQYF. The DNA for the CDR3 is TGTGCCATCGGAGCAGCGGGAGGGATAGATACGCAGTATTTT.

This chain connects TRBV5-8 to TRBJ1-6, with TRBD1 identical over 8 bases. The CDR3 runs to 14 residues. V shed 4 bases and J 14 bases; nucleotides not matched to a gene: 11. Germline V gene lookup returns CDR1 SGHTS and CDR2 YDEGEE. CDR3 loop: CASSGRTGPSSLHF. The CDR3 bases are TGTGCCAGCAGCGGGCGGACAGGGCCTTCTTCCCTCCACTTT.

This chain joins TRBV5-6 and TRBJ2-1; tentative D call: TRBD2 (6 bases). The CDR3 length is 15 residues. The V end was cut by 2 bases, the J end by 3 bases, with 12 bases between. Germline loops: CDR1 SGHDT, CDR2 YYEEEE. CDR3 protein: CASSFGRGVYNEQFF. Written as DNA, the CDR3 is TGTGCCAGCAGCTTCGGGCGGGGTGTCTACAATGAGCAGTTCTTC.

V and J are TRBV29-1 and TRBJ2-3; 8 bases match TRBD2. CDR3 size: 15 residues. V trimming: 5 bases; J trimming: 0 bases; junction bases outside the gene matches: 7. The germline CDR1 and CDR2 sequences are SQVTM and ANQGSEA. The CDR3 reads CSVTVLAGSTDTQYF. CDR3 coding DNA: TGCAGCGTTACCGTTTTAGCGGGAAGCACAGATACGCAGTATTTT.

The CDR3 spells CSVEEVQGKGGNTIYF. In nucleotides, the CDR3 is TGCAGCGTTGAAGAAGTCCAGGGGAAAGGTGGAAACACCATATATTTT. The chain uses TRBV29-1 and TRBJ1-3, with D perhaps matching TRBD1 (6 bases). CDR1 SQVTM and CDR2 ANQGSEA come from the germline V gene. The CDR3 is 16 residues long. The V and J ends lost 0 bases and 3 bases respectively, with 15 bases between them.

This chain links TRBV4-2 with TRBJ2-3, with 12 nucleotides matching TRBD1. This CDR3 has 15 amino acids. The V segment lost 4 bases and the J segment 5 bases; nucleotides outside the gene matches: 4. Germline CDR1 and CDR2: LGHNA and YNFKEQ. CDR3 bases: TGTGCCAGCAGCCGGGACAGGGGGCAGTTAGATACGCAGTATTTT. This encodes CASSRDRGQLDTQYF.

The J gene is TRBJ1-1, the V gene TRBV5-1; TRBD1 matches 9 bases. Trimming took 1 base from V and 5 from J; bases not matched to a gene: 6. The CDR3 sequence is 15 residues long. The V gene's germline CDR1 is SGHRS and CDR2 YFSETQ. The chain's CDR3 is CASSLYPGTGTEAFF. For the CDR3, the DNA is TGCGCCAGCAGCTTGTACCCGGGGACAGGGACTGAAGCTTTCTTT.

This rearrangement joins TRBV7-2 to TRBJ2-1; the D gene is possibly TRBD1 (6 bases). V lost 3 bases, J lost 3 bases, and 9 bases lay in between. Germline CDR1 is SGHTA and CDR2 is FQGNSA. The CDR3 contains 14 residues. The CDR3 DNA sequence: TGTGCCAGCAGCTTCCAGGGGCGCTACAATGAGCAGTTCTTC. This codes for CASSFQGRYNEQFF.

The J gene is TRBJ1-5, the V gene TRBV6-2 or TRBV6-3; TRBD1 matches 7 bases. The CDR3 length is 13 residues. The trim removed 5 bases at V and 3 bases at J, leaving 1 base unmatched. Germline V lookup: CDR1 MNHEY, CDR2 SVGEGT. CDR3 loop: CASSDRDNQPQHF. The CDR3 DNA reads as TGTGCCAGCAGTGACAGGGACAATCAGCCCCAGCATTTT.